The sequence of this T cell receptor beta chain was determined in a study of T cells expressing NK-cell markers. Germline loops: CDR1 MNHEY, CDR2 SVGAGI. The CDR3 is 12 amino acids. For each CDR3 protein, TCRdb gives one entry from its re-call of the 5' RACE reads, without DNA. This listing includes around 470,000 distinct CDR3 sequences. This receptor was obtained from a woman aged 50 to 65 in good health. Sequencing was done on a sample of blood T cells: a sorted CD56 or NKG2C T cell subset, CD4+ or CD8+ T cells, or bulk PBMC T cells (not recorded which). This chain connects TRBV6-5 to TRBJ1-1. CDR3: CASTAGPAEAFF.